This record concerns one T cell receptor (beta chain) sequence. Its antigen is currently not known. No qualities accompany the bases; no much larger clone lies one base away. High-throughput TCR beta sequencing profiled peripheral blood CD8+ and CD4+ T cells from healthy donors, Susac syndrome patients and multiple sclerosis patients. The healthy donors served as controls matched for age and sex. CD8+ TEMRA cells were enriched by FACS, while bulk CD8+ and CD4+ T cells were purified by magnetic negative isolation. Blood was collected in EDTA tubes and processed within 24 hours, with PBMCs isolated through density gradient centrifugation. PBMCs intended for TCR sequencing were frozen in liquid nitrogen and were later thawed in a 37 degrees C water bath. The sorted or isolated CD4+, CD8+ and CD8+ TEMRA cells had a purity of 90% or higher. Trimmed from V: 5 bases; trimmed from J: 8 bases; junction bases lacking a gene match: 9. The CDR3 starts with the cysteine, ends with the phenylalanine, and has 14 residues. Here the CDR3 DNA is all that survives: 42 bases in frame from base 1. CDR1 and CDR2 were assigned from the germline V gene as SGHRS and YFSETQ.

RNA was extracted using the RNeasy kit, and about 0.45 to 1 ug of the RNA was reverse transcribed with random hexamers. The immunoSEQ multiplex PCR assay, covering 54 Vbeta and 13 Jbeta segments, was used to amplify TCR beta CDR3 regions. Bias from PCR amplification was corrected by using a synthetic template baseline for primer optimization and for computational correction. Per the original workflow: Reads were annotated to V, D and J genes according to IMGT and were analyzed with immunoSEQ Analyzer, with only productive sequences retained. Clonality was calculated as one minus the Shannon entropy normalized by log2 of the number of productive unique sequences. Public and private clones were assessed among the 100 most prevalent clones of each patient and control. A clone was defined as Susac-specific if it was absent from the healthy and MS cohorts, from around 960 published viral clones and from other ImmuneACCESS disease sequences. In TCRdb, the public reads were trimmed at Q25 with fastp and aligned with MiXCR, with productive beta chains retained. Every CDR3 protein is listed once, alongside the most common genes and DNA of its rows. TCRdb's processing, not the study's, gives the V and J calls here. This sample has roughly 180,000 distinct CDR3 sequences in its table, and 90% to 95% of those were observed once. 0.13% to 0.15% of the sample rests with the top ten.

This sample was included in a study of CD8 T cells in Susac syndrome (dated by TCRdb to the late 2010s). Notes on the research overall: The study used repertoire sequencing to test whether antigen drove CD8+ T cell activation and differentiation in Susac syndrome. What the authors observed across the whole study: The number of individuals in the TCR sequencing and HLA analysis was recognized as being relatively small.

Sequenced material: CD4+ T cells from PBMCs. The sequence was collected from a human donor in good health. The chain is assembled from TRBV5-1 and TRBJ2-1, with 8 bases in between that match TRBD1. The DNA is TGCGCCAGCAGTTTTCCGCAGGGGGCCGATGAGCAGTTCTTC. Its product reads: CASSFPQGADEQFF.